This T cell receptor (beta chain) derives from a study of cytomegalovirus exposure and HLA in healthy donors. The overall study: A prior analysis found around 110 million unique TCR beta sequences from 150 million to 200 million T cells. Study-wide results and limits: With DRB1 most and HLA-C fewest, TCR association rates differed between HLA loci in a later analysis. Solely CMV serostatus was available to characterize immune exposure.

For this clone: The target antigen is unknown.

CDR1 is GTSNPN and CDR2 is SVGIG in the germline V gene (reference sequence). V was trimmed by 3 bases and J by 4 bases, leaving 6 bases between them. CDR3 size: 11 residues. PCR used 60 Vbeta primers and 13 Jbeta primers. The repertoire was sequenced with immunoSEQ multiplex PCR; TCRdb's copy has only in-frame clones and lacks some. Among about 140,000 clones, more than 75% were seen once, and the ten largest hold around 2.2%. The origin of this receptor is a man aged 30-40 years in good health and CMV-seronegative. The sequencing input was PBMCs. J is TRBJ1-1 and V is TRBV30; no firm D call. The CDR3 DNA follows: TGTGCCTGGAGGTTCCTCACTGAAGCTTTCTTT. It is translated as CAWRFLTEAFF.